This TCR beta chain was found in a study of blood T cell repertoires in COVID-19. Assay: immunoSEQ multiplex PCR; the TCRdb copy retains only in-frame clones and omits some. The sample has approximately 230,000 clones, around four fifths seen once; the top ten hold approximately 6%. The CDR3 has 15 residues. Germline lookup yields CDR1 MDHEN and CDR2 SYDVKM. Trimming stripped 3 bases from V and 8 bases from J, with 14 bases between. The TCR comes from a man aged 80 or over with acute or convalescent COVID-19. Input material: peripheral blood. This chain connects TRBV28 to TRBJ1-6, with a weak D call TRBD1 (5 bases). The CDR3 DNA follows: TGTGCCAGCAGTTTCCTCCAGGGTGGAGATTCACCCCTCCACTTT. Translation: CASSFLQGGDSPLHF.